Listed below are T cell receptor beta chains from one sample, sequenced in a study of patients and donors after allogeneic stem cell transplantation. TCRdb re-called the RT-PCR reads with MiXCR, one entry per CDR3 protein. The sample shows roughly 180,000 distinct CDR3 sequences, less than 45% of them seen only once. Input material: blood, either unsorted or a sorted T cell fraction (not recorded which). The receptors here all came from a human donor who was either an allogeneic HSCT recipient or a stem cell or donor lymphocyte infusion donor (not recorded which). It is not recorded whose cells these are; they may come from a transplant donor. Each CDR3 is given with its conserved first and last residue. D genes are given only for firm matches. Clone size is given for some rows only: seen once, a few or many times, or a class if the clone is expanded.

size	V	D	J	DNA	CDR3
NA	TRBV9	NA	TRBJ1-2	TGTGCCAGCTATAATTTCGGCTACACCTTC	CASYNFGYTF
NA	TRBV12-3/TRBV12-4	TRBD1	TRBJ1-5	TGTGCCAGCAGTTTAGGACAGGGCTGGGATCAGCCCCAGCATTTT	CASSLGQGWDQPQHF
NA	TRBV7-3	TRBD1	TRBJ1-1	TGTGCCAGCAGCCAGACCGGGACAGGGAACACTGAAGCTTTCTTT	CASSQTGTGNTEAFF
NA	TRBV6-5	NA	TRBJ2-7	TGTGCCAGCAGTTCCCTCAACCCCAAAAGTCCCTACGAGCAGTACTTC	CASSSLNPKSPYEQYF
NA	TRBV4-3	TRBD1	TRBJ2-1	TGCGCCAGCAGCCAGACTTTCCGGGACAGGGGAAACAATGAGCAGTTCTTC	CASSQTFRDRGNNEQFF
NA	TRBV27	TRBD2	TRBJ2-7	TGTGCCAGCAGGCCTCCGGGACTAGCAAGATACGAGCAGTACTTC	CASRPPGLARYEQYF
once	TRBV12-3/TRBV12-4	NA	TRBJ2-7	TGTGCCAGCAGTTTAGGTCAAGTCTACGAGCAGTACTTC	CASSLGQVYEQYF
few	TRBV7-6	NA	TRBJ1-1	TGTGCCAGCAGATCAGGGGCGGGCACTGAAGCTTTCTTT	CASRSGAGTEAFF
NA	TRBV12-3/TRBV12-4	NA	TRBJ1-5	TGTGCCAGCAGTTTGGCCCCAGTATATCAGCCCCAGCATTTT	CASSLAPVYQPQHF
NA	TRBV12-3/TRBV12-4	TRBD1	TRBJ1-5	TGTGCCAGCAGGCTGGGACAGGGGAATCAGCCCCAGCATTTT	CASRLGQGNQPQHF
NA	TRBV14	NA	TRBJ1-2	TGTGCCAGCAGCCTAGTGGGGACAAGCTATGGCTACACCTTC	CASSLVGTSYGYTF
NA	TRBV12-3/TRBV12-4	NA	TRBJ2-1	TGTGCCAGCAGTATTATAGCGGAGACGAATGAGCAGTTCTTC	CASSIIAETNEQFF
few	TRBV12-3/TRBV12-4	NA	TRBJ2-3	TGTGCCAGCAGTTTAGTAGATACGCAGTATTTT	CASSLVDTQYF
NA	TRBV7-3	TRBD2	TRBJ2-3	TGTGCCAGCAGCTTAACTAGCGGGAGAACAGATACGCAGTATTTT	CASSLTSGRTDTQYF
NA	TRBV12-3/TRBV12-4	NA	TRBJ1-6	TGTGCCAGCAGTTGGCTAGCTGACAGCCTACCTCCCTATAATTCACCCCTCCACTTT	CASSWLADSLPPYNSPLHF